These T cell receptor beta chains were read from a single sample in a study of T cell responses to AZD1222 COVID-19 vaccine. Measured with immunoSEQ multiplex PCR; TCRdb has only the in-frame clones, and not every one. The profile shows more than 70,000 clones, approximately 91% of them singletons. The material sequenced was peripheral blood, taken 28 days after the second AZD1222 dose. Receptor source: an adult who received the AZD1222 COVID-19 vaccine. Both conserved end residues are trimmed from each CDR3.

j_gene: TRBJ2-3; v_gene: TRBV6-5; CDR3aa: ASSSPGGQTDTQY
j_gene: TRBJ2-1; v_gene: TRBV7-9; CDR3aa: ASTTTGASYNEQF
j_gene: TRBJ1-4; v_gene: TRBV12-5; CDR3aa: ASAIGVEEKLF
j_gene: TRBJ2-1; v_gene: TRBV15; CDR3aa: ATTRDRVRNEQF
j_gene: TRBJ1-1; v_gene: TRBV3-1/TRBV3-2; CDR3aa: ASSQFDRADGEAF
j_gene: TRBJ2-1; v_gene: TRBV5-1; CDR3aa: ASSLGRSRDSGWYEQF
j_gene: TRBJ2-5; v_gene: TRBV7-6; CDR3aa: ASSLARDGDTDLQETQY
j_gene: TRBJ2-7; v_gene: TRBV2; CDR3aa: ASRGDGPYEQY
j_gene: TRBJ2-5; v_gene: TRBV5-1; CDR3aa: ASSLQSGARETQY
j_gene: TRBJ1-4; v_gene: TRBV6-5; CDR3aa: ASSPNREKLF
j_gene: TRBJ2-3; v_gene: TRBV14; CDR3aa: ASSQFRRSRTDTQY
j_gene: TRBJ1-2; v_gene: TRBV6-5; CDR3aa: ASSPEARYGYT
j_gene: TRBJ1-5; v_gene: TRBV2; CDR3aa: ASSRTMEPGQPQH
j_gene: TRBJ2-4; v_gene: TRBV2; CDR3aa: ASQDGAAKNIQY
j_gene: TRBJ1-5; v_gene: TRBV7-9; CDR3aa: ASSPGTADSYSNQPQH